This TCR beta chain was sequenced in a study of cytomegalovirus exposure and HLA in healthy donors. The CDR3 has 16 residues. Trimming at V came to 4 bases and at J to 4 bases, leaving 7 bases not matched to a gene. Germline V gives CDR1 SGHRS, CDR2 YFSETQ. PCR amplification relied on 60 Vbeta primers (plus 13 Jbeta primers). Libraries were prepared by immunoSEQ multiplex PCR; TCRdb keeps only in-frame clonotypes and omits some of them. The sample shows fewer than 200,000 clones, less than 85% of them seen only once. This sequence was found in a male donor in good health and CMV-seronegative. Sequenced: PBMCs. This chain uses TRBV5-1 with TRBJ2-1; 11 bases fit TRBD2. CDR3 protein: CASSIETSGVYNEQFF. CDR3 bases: TGCGCCAGCAGCATTGAGACTAGCGGGGTATACAATGAGCAGTTCTTC.